The source of this TCR beta chain is a study of T cells in Graves' hyperthyroidism and ophthalmopathy. J gave up 4 bases and V 6 bases, and 4 bases lay outside the gene matches. The V gene's germline CDR1 is WSHSY and CDR2 SAAADI. CDR3 length equals 14 residues. Clinical symptoms, serum thyroxine and TRAb, thyroid ultrasound and orbital computed tomography were used for the diagnoses. Amplified regions were TCR beta CDR3 sequences from RNA transcripts. The HTBI primer set served for first-round RT-PCR of the TCR CDR3. TCRdb reprocessed the multiplex PCR reads with MiXCR, giving one entry per CDR3 protein. The sample contains a few hundred thousand distinct CDR3 sequences, roughly 20% of which appear only once. The sample holds many counts of this clonotype.

What was sequenced was blood. The V call is TRBV10-2, the J call TRBJ2-5; 11 nucleotides line up with TRBD2. The TCR was taken from a young man with Graves' ophthalmopathy. CDR3 loop: CASRGTSGPETQYF. The CDR3 region has the DNA TGCGCCAGCAGGGGGACTAGCGGCCCAGAGACCCAGTACTTC.